One sample yielded the 21 T cell receptor beta chains listed below, sequenced in a study of blood T cells in healthy people across ages. Using a J-beta primer mix together with a sample-barcoded 5' primer, a second PCR was run for about 7 to 12 cycles. TCRdb reanalysed the 5' RACE reads using MiXCR and keeps one entry per CDR3 protein. The table shows about 540,000 distinct CDR3 sequences, with less than 25% occurring only once. These data were also filed under a second study, of T cells of mothers and their children.

The specimen sequenced was blood. These receptors originate from a boy aged 5-17 years in good health.

The V and J genes are TRBV20-1 and TRBJ2-5; a possible D gene is TRBD2 (6 bases). V lost 5 bases and J lost 5, with 15 bases in between. This CDR3 contains 13 residues. Germline V gene lookup returns CDR1 DFQATT and CDR2 SNEGSKA (reference sequence). This chain's CDR3 is CSAPNSGSETQYF. The CDR3 coding sequence is TGCAGTGCTCCGAATAGCGGTTCCGAGACCCAGTACTTC.

This sequence joins TRBV7-2 and TRBJ1-1; D gene uncertain. This CDR3 has 13 residues. The ends were cut back, 4 bases at V and 3 bases at J, with 9 bases in the middle. Germline lookup yields CDR1 SGHTA and CDR2 FQGNSA. The CDR3 spells CASSSRWDTEAFF. The CDR3 DNA sequence: TGTGCCAGCAGCTCCCGGTGGGACACTGAAGCTTTCTTT.

This clonotype appeared a few times. This chain uses TRBV14 with TRBJ2-1; D is uncertain. This CDR3 is built from 14 residues. The germline V and J ends were trimmed by 6 bases and 1 base, with 10 bases remaining between them. Germline CDR1 is SGHDN and CDR2 is FVKESK. CDR3 loop: CASSTTRSYNEQFF. Written as DNA, the CDR3 is TGTGCCAGCAGTACGACACGGTCCTACAATGAGCAGTTCTTC.

This chain uses TRBV6-6 with TRBJ1-5; 7 bases match TRBD1. This CDR3 is built from 15 residues. V lost 5 bases to trimming and J lost 5 bases; unmatched junction nucleotides: 9. Per germline, CDR1 MNHNY and CDR2 SVGAGI (reference sequence). In DNA, the CDR3 is TGTGCCAGCAGTGCCCGACAGGGAGGGGATCAGCCCCAGCATTTT. Protein sequence: CASSARQGGDQPQHF.

This clonotype has a handful of counts. The gene calls are TRBV28 and TRBJ2-5, with 11 nucleotides matching TRBD2. The CDR3 loop spans 16 amino acids. V gave up 2 bases and J gave up 4 bases; unmatched junction bases: 6. The germline CDR1 and CDR2 sequences are MDHEN and SYDVKM. The CDR3 sequence: CASSLGTGLAGETQYF. The CDR3 region has the DNA TGTGCCAGCAGTTTAGGGACAGGACTAGCGGGAGAGACCCAGTACTTC. Based on the CDR3 plus reference TRBV28 and TRBJ2-5, the full variable domain is DVKVTQSSRYLVKRTGEKVFLECVQDMDHENMFWYRQDPGLGLRLIYFSYDVKMKEKGDIPEGYSVSREKKERFSLILESASTNQTSMYLCASSLGTGLAGETQYFGPGTRLLVL.

V usage is TRBV12-3 or TRBV12-4 and J usage is TRBJ2-4; TRBD2 matches at 11 bases. The CDR3 runs 17 residues. J lost 7 bases, V lost 2 bases, and 10 bases had no gene match. CDR3 region: CASSLLAGGVGDNIQYF. CDR3 bases: TGTGCCAGCAGTTTACTAGCGGGAGGAGTCGGTGACAACATTCAGTACTTC.

This clonotype showed up just a few times. This chain links TRBV6-5 with TRBJ1-2, with unresolved D. There are 13 residues in the CDR3. Germline V gives CDR1 MNHEY, CDR2 SVGAGI. The V and J ends lost 6 bases and 7 bases respectively, with 15 bases between them. In DNA form, the CDR3 reads TGTGCCAGCAGGCCCATCAGTTTGGGTGGCTACACCTTC. Translating gives CASRPISLGGYTF.

The rearrangement joins TRBV7-9 to TRBJ2-3; possibly TRBD2 for D (6 bases). Germline CDR1 reads SEHNR; CDR2 reads FQNEAQ (reference sequence). Between the trimmed V and J ends, which lost 1 base and 14 bases, there was a span of 16 bases. The CDR3 is 13 residues long. CDR3 sequence reads: CASSLGGDSRRYF. The CDR3 bases are TGTGCCAGCAGCTTAGGGGGGGACTCTCGTCGGTATTTT.

The chain uses TRBV5-1 and TRBJ1-6, with TRBD1 as a possible D gene (5 bases). There are 16 residues in the CDR3. V was clipped by 0 bases and J by 7 bases, with 14 bases between them. Germline V gene sequence: CDR1 SGHRS, CDR2 YFSETQ. The CDR3 nucleotides are TGCGCCAGCAGCTTGGGCGTGACAGACTCAAATTCACCCCTCCACTTT. Its translation: CASSLGVTDSNSPLHF.

The chain recombines TRBV28 with TRBJ1-6; no reliable D call. Trimming left V 3 bases short and J 7 bases short, with 7 bases between. In germline, CDR1 is MDHEN, CDR2 SYDVKM. This CDR3 is 13 amino acids long. The CDR3 loop is CASSLFRNSPLHF. DNA for the CDR3: TGTGCCAGCAGTTTGTTTCGGAATTCACCCCTCCACTTT. The complete variable domain, with remaining parts taken from reference TRBV28 and TRBJ1-6, reads DVKVTQSSRYLVKRTGEKVFLECVQDMDHENMFWYRQDPGLGLRLIYFSYDVKMKEKGDIPEGYSVSREKKERFSLILESASTNQTSMYLCASSLFRNSPLHFGNGTRLTVT.

This clonotype has just a few counts. The rearrangement uses TRBV25-1 and TRBJ2-3; TRBD2 matches 7 bases. CDR1 and CDR2 from the germline V gene are MGHDK and SYGVNS. After removal of 1 base from V and 2 bases from J, the junction contained 6 bases not matched to a gene. This CDR3 is built from 16 residues. The CDR3 loop is CASSELSGIFTDTQYF. Here the CDR3 DNA reads TGTGCCAGCAGTGAATTAAGCGGGATATTCACAGATACGCAGTATTTT.

This chain joins TRBV27 and TRBJ2-1; D possibly corresponds to TRBD1 (5 bases). The CDR3 extends over 15 amino acids. Germline V gene sequence: CDR1 MNHEY, CDR2 SMNVEV (reference sequence). V lost 6 bases, J lost 1 base, and 13 bases lay in between. The CDR3 DNA reads TGTGCCAGCAGGGCCCAGGGTGGATCCTACAATGAGCAGTTCTTC. It specifies CASRAQGGSYNEQFF.

The chain uses TRBV4-1 and TRBJ1-2; D is undetermined. This CDR3 comprises 14 residues. Germline V gene sequence: CDR1 MGHRA, CDR2 YSYEKL. V was shortened by 1 base and J by 4 bases, with 10 bases between the two germline ends. CDR3 residues: CASSQVWQFYGYTF. The CDR3 region has the DNA TGCGCCAGCAGCCAAGTGTGGCAGTTCTATGGCTACACCTTC.

The chain has TRBV27 and TRBJ1-4; weak D call: TRBD1 (5 bases). The V gene lost 2 bases and the J gene lost 7 bases, with 17 bases spanning the gap. This CDR3 contains 16 residues. In germline, CDR1 is MNHEY, CDR2 SMNVEV (reference sequence). CDR3 sequence: CASSLLGAGSTEKLFF. CDR3 coding DNA: TGTGCCAGCAGTTTACTTGGGGCAGGGTCGACTGAAAAACTGTTTTTT.

The chain carries TRBV5-1 and TRBJ2-5; 9 bases agree with TRBD2. Trimming removed 0 bases from V and 0 bases from J; junction bases left unmatched: 12. The length of the CDR3 is 19 residues. Germline V gives CDR1 SGHRS, CDR2 YFSETQ. This CDR3 reads CASSLGGSGSLRYQETQYF. CDR3 nucleotides: TGCGCCAGCAGCTTGGGAGGTAGCGGGAGCCTCCGGTACCAAGAGACCCAGTACTTC. The full variable domain, its missing parts supplied by reference TRBV5-1 and TRBJ2-5, is KAGVTQTPRYLIKTRGQQVTLSCSPISGHRSVSWYQQTPGQGLQFLFEYFSETQRNKGNFPGRFSGRQFSNSRSEMNVSTLELGDSALYLCASSLGGSGSLRYQETQYFGPGTRLLVL.

The chain's CDR3 is CASTGRTGGTEAFF. Here the CDR3 DNA reads TGTGCCAGCACCGGACGGACAGGGGGCACTGAAGCTTTCTTT. The J gene is TRBJ1-1, the V gene TRBV6-2 or TRBV6-3, with TRBD1 matching over 10 bases. Germline V lookup: CDR1 MNHEY, CDR2 SVGEGT. This CDR3 region has 14 residues. Unmatched junction bases numbered 6, after V lost 7 bases and J lost 4 bases.

This clonotype showed up just a few times. The chain uses TRBV29-1 and TRBJ2-1; perhaps D is TRBD1 or TRBD2 (5 bases each). Looked up from germline, CDR1 is SQVTM and CDR2 is ANQGSEA. This CDR3 contains 14 residues. V was trimmed by 6 bases and J by 2 bases, leaving 14 bases between them. In DNA form, the CDR3 reads TGCAGCGTCCCTACGAGGGGCCCCTACAATGAGCAGTTCTTC. Protein: CSVPTRGPYNEQFF.

This chain uses TRBV5-1 with TRBJ2-7; 8 nucleotides match TRBD1. In germline, CDR1 is SGHRS, CDR2 YFSETQ. This CDR3 spans 14 amino acids. J was trimmed by 2 bases and V by 5 bases; bases with no gene match: 6. CDR3 coding DNA: TGCGCCAGCAGGTCGACAGGGGACCCCTACGAGCAGTACTTC. Its translation: CASRSTGDPYEQYF. Combining the CDR3 with reference TRBV5-1 and TRBJ2-7 gives the whole variable domain KAGVTQTPRYLIKTRGQQVTLSCSPISGHRSVSWYQQTPGQGLQFLFEYFSETQRNKGNFPGRFSGRQFSNSRSEMNVSTLELGDSALYLCASRSTGDPYEQYFGPGTRLTVT.

In this sample, this clonotype turned up many times. A much larger clone lies a single base off, so this may be a read error. The V call is TRBV6-4, the J call TRBJ2-6; D ambiguous. The CDR3 is made up of 14 amino acids. Germline loops: CDR1 MRHNA, CDR2 SNTAGT. The V and J ends lost 2 bases and 0 bases respectively, with 2 bases between them. The DNA for the CDR3 is TGTGCCAGCAGTGACGACTCTGGGGCCAACGTCCTGACTTTC. It is translated as CASSDDSGANVLTF.

The V and J genes are TRBV27 and TRBJ2-1; 11 bases are a match to TRBD2. The CDR3 is made up of 15 amino acids. With 7 bases clipped from V and 7 bases from J, the junction kept 9 bases outside the gene matches. In germline, CDR1 is MNHEY, CDR2 SMNVEV (reference sequence). The CDR3 DNA is TGTGCCAGCACCGTCCTTAGCGGGGGGGTAAATGAGCAGTTCTTC. It yields the protein CASTVLSGGVNEQFF.

The sample holds a few counts of this clonotype. This sequence joins TRBV6-2 or TRBV6-3 and TRBJ1-1; D gene uncertain. V lost 4 bases, J lost 1 base, and 7 bases lay in between. This CDR3 spans 13 amino acids. Per the germline V gene, CDR1 is MNHEY and CDR2 is SVGEGT. CDR3 loop: CASSSGENTEAFF. CDR3 sequence (DNA): TGTGCCAGCAGTTCTGGGGAGAACACTGAAGCTTTCTTT.